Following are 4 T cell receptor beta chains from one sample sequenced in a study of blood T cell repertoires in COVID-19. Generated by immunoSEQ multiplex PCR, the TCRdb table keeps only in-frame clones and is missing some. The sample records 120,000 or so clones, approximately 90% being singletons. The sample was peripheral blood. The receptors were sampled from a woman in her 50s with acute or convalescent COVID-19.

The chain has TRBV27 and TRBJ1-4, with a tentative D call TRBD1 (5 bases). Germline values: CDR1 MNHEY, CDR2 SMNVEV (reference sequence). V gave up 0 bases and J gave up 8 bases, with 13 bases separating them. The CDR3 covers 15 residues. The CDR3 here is CASSLSWGVGEKLFF. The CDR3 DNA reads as TGTGCCAGCAGTTTATCATGGGGGGTAGGGGAAAAACTGTTTTTT.

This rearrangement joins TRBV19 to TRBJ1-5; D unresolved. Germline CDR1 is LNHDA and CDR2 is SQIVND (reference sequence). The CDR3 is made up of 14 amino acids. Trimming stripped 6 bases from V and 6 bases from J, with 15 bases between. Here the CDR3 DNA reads TGTGCCAGTAGCCCCGGGGTTGGGGTTCAGCCCCAGCATTTT. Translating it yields CASSPGVGVQPQHF.

The CDR3 region has the DNA TGTGCCAGCTCACCAGGTGAGGGCCAAGCTTTCTTT. Translating it yields CASSPGEGQAFF. The chain joins TRBV18 to TRBJ1-1; unclear D gene. The CDR3 spans 12 residues. V lost 2 bases, J lost 9 bases, and 10 bases lay in between. Germline lookup yields CDR1 KGHSH and CDR2 LQKENI.

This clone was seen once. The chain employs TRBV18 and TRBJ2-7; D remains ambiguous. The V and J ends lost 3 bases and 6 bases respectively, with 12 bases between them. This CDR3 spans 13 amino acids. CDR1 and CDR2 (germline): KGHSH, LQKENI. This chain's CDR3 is CASSPTPSGEQYF. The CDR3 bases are TGTGCCAGCTCACCGACCCCCTCGGGCGAGCAGTACTTC.